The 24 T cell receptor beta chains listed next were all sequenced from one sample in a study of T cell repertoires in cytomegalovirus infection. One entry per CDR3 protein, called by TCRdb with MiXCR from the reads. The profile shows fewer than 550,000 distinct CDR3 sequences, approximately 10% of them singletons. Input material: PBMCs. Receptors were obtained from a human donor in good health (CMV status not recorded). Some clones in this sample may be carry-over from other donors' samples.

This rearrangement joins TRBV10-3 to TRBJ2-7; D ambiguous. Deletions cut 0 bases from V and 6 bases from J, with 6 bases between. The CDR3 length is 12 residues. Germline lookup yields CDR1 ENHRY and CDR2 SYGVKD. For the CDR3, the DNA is TGTGCCATCAGTGAGTCTGACGTCGAGCAGTACTTC. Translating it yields CAISESDVEQYF.

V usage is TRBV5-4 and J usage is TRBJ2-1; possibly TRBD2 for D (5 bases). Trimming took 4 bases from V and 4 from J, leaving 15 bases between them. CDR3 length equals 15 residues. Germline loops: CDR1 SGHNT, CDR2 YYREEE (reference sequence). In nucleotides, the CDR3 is TGTGCCAGCAGCCCGCCAGACGGGGTTTACAATGAGCAGTTCTTC. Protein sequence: CASSPPDGVYNEQFF.

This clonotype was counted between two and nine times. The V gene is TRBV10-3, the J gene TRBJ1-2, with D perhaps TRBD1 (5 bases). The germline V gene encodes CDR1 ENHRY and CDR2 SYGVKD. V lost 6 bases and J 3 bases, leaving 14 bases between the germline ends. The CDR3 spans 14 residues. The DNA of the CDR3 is TGTGCCATCAGATCGACAGACTCGGACTATGGCTACACCTTC. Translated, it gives CAIRSTDSDYGYTF.

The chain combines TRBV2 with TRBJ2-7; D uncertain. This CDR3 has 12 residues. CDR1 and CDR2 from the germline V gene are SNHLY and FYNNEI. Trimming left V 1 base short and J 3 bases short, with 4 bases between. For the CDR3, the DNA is TGTGCCAGCAGTGAAGACTACTACGAGCAGTACTTC. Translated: CASSEDYYEQYF.

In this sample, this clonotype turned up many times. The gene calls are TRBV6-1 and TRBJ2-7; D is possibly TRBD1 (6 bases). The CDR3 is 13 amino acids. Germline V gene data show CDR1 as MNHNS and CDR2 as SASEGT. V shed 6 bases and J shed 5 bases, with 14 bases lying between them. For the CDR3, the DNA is TGTGCCAGCAGGGCTACAGGGAGCGACGAGCAGTACTTC. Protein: CASRATGSDEQYF.

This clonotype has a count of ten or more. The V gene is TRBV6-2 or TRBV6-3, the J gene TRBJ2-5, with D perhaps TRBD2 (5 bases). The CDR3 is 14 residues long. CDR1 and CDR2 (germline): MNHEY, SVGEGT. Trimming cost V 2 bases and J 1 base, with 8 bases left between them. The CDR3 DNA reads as TGTGCCAGCAGTTACGCTAGCTTCCAAGAGACCCAGTACTTC. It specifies CASSYASFQETQYF.

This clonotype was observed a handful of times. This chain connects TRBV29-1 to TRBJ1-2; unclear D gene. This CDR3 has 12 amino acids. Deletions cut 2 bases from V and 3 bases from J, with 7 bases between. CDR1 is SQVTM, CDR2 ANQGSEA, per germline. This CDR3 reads CSVEWQDYGYTF. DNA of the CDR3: TGCAGCGTTGAATGGCAGGACTATGGCTACACCTTC.

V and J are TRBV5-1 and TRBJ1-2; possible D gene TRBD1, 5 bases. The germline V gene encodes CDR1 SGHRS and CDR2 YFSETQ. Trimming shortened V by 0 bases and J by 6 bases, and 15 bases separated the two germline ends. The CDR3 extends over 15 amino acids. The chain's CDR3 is CASSLEIATVDGYTF. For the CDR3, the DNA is TGCGCCAGCAGCTTGGAAATTGCGACAGTCGATGGCTACACCTTC.

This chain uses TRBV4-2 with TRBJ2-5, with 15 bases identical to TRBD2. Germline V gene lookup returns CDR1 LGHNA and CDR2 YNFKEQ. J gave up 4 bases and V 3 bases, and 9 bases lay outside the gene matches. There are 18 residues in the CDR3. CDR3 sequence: CASSQQPGLAGGGETQYF. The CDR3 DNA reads TGTGCCAGCAGCCAGCAACCGGGACTAGCGGGAGGAGGAGAGACCCAGTACTTC.

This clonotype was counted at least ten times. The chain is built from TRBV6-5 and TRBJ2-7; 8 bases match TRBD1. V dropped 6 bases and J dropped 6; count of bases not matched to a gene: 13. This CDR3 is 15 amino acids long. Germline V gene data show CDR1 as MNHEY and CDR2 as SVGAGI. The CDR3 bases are TGTGCCAGCAGCCGTAAACGGGGACAGGCGGGCGAGCAGTACTTC. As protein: CASSRKRGQAGEQYF.

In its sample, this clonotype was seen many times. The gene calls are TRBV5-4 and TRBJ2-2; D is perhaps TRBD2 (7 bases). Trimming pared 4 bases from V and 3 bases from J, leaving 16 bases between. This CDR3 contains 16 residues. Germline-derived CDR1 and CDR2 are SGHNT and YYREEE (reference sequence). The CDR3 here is CASSPRGGADTGELFF. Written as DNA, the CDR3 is TGTGCCAGCAGCCCTAGGGGGGGGGCCGACACCGGGGAGCTGTTTTTT.

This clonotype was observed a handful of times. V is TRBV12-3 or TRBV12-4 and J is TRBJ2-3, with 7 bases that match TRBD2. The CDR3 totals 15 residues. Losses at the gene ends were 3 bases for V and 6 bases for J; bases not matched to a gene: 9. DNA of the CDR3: TGTGCCAGCAGTTTTGGTCGCGGGAGATGGGATACGCAGTATTTT. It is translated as CASSFGRGRWDTQYF.

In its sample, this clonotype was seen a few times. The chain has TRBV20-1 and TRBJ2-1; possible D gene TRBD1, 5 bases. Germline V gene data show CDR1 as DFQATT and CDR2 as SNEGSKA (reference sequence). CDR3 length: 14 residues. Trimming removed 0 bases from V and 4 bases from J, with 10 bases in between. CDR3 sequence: CSARDRRQYNEQFF. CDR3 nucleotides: TGCAGTGCTAGAGATAGAAGACAGTACAATGAGCAGTTCTTC.

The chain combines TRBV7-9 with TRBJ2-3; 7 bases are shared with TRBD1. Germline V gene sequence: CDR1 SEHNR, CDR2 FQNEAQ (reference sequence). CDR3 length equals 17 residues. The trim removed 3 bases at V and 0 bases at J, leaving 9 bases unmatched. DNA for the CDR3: TGTGCCAGCAGCTTCTCCATGGGGACAGCTAGCACAGATACGCAGTATTTT. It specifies CASSFSMGTASTDTQYF.

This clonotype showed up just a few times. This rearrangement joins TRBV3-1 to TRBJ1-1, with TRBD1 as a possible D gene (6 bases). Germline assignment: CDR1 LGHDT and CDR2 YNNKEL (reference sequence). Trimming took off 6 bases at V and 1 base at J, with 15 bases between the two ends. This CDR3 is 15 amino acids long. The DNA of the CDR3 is TGTGCCAGCAGAATCCTGGACAGCCGGAACACTGAAGCTTTCTTT. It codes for CASRILDSRNTEAFF.

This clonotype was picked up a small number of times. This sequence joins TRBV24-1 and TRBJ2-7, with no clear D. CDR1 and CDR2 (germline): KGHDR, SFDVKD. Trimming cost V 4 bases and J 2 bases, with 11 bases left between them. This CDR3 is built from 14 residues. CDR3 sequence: CATSESSDTYEQYF. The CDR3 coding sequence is TGTGCCACCAGTGAGTCCTCCGACACCTACGAGCAGTACTTC.

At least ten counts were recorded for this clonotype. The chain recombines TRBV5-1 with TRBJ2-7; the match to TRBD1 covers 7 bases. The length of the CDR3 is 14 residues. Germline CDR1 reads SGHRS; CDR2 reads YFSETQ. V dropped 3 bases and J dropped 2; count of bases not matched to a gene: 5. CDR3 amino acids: CASSSGTAPYEQYF. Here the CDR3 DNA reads TGCGCCAGCAGCTCCGGGACAGCGCCCTACGAGCAGTACTTC.

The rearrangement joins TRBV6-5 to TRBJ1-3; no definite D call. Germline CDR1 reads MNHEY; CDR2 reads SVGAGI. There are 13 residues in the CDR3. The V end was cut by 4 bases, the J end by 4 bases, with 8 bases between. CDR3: CASSSWIGNTIYF. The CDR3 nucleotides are TGTGCCAGCAGTTCTTGGATCGGAAACACCATATATTTT.

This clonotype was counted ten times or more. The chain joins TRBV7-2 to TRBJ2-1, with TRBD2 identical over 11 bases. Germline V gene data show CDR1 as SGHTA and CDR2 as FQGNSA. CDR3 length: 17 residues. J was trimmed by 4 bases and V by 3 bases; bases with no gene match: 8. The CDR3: CASSFPLGLAVYNEQFF. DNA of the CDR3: TGTGCCAGCAGCTTTCCCTTGGGACTAGCGGTTTACAATGAGCAGTTCTTC.

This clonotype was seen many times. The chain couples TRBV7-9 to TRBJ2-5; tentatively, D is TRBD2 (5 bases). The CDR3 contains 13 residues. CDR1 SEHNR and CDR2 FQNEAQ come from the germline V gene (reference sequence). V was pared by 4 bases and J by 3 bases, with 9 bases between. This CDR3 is CASSSGSKETQYF. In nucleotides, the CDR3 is TGTGCCAGCAGCTCGGGGAGTAAAGAGACCCAGTACTTC. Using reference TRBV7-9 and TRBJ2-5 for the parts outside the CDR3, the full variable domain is DTGVSQNPRHKITKRGQNVTFRCDPISEHNRLYWYRQTLGQGPEFLTYFQNEAQLEKSRLLSDRFSAERPKGSFSTLEIQRTEQGDSAMYLCASSSGSKETQYFGPGTRLLVL.

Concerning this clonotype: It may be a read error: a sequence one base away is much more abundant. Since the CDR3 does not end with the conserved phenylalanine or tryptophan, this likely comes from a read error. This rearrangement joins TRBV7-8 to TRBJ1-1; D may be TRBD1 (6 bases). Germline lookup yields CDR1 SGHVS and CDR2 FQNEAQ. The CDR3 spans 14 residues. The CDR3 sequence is CAGRGAVRNTEAFL. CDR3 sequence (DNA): TGTGCGGGGAGGGGGGCCGTTCGGAACACTGAAGCTTTCCTT.

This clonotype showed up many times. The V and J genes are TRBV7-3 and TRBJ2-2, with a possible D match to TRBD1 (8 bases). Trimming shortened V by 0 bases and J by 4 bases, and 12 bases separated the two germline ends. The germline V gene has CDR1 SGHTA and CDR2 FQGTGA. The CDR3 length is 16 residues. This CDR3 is CASSLTHRGGTGELFF. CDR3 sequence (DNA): TGTGCCAGCAGCTTAACTCACAGGGGGGGCACCGGGGAGCTGTTTTTT.

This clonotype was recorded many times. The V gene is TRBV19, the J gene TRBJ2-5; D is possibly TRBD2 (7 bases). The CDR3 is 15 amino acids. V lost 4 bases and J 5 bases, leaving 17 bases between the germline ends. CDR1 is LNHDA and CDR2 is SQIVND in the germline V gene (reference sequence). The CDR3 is CASSKNGGRGETQYF. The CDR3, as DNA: TGTGCCAGTAGTAAAAACGGGGGGCGGGGGGAGACCCAGTACTTC.

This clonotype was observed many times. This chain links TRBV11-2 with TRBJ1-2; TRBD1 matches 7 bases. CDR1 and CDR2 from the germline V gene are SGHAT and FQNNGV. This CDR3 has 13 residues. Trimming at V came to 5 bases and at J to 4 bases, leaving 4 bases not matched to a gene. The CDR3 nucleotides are TGTGCCAGCAGCCTGGACAGGATCTATGGCTACACCTTC. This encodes CASSLDRIYGYTF.